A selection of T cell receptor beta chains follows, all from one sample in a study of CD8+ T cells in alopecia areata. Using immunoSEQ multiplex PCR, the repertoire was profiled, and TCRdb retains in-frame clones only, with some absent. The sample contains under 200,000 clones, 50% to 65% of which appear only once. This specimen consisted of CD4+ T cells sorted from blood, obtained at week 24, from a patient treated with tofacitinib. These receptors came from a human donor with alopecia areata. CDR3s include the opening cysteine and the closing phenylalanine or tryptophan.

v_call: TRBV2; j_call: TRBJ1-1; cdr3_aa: CASTAAGHNTEAFF
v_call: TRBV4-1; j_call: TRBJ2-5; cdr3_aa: CASSQVGRGETQYF
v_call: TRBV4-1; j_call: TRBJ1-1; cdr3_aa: CASSPAAGTEAFF
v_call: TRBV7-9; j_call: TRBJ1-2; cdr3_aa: CASSPRQGDFGGYTF
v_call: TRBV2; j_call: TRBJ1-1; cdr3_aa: CASSFGRNTEAFF
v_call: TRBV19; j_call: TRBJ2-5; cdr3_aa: CASRSGTGGRKTQYF
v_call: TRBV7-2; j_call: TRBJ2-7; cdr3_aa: CASTPGPTYEQYF
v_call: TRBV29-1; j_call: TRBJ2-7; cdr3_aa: CSVGGTGYEQYF
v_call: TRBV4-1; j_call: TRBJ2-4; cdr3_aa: CASSQTHGGANIQYF
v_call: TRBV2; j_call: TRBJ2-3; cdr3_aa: CASGPGQGSDTQYF
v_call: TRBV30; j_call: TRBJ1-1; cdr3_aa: CAWRFKGPGQLKAFF
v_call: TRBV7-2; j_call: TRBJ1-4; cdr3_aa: CASSWAGTGNEKLFF
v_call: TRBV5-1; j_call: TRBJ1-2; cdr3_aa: CASSVTMSYGYTF
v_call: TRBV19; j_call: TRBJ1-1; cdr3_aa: CASTSWEGRTEAFF
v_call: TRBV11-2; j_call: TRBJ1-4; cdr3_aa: CASSLTGIEKLFF
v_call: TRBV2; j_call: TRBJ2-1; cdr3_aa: CASSTPGEQFF
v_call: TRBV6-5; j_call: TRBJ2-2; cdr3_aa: CASSLRTGNTGELFF
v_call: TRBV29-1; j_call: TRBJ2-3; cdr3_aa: CSVGGTLTDTQYF
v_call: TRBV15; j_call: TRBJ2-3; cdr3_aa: CATSSGATDTQYF
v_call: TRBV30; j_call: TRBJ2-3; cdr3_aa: CAWGGELRTDTQYF
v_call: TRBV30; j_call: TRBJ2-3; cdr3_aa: CAWSELAGGLVTQYF
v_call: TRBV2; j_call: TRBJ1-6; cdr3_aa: CASSEAPASSYNSPLHF
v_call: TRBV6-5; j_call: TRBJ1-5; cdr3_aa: CASSLGGLHNQPQHF
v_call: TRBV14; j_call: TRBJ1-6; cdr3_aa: CASSQDRGGPLHF
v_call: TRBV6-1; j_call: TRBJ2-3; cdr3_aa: CASRGLAGGTDTQYF
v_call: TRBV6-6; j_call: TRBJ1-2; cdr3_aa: CASSHRGRAEGYTF
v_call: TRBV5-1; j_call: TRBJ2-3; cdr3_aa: CASSWSTDTQYF
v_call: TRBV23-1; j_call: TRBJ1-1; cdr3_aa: CASARSTEAFF
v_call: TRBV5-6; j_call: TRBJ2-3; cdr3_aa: CASSLDRARGASVDTQYF
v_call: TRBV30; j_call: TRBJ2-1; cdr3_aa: CAWSQGGTGVNEQFF
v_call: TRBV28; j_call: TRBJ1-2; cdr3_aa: CASRIPGPAGYTF
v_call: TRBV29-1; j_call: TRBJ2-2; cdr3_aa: CSVEGLGQGGTNTGELFF
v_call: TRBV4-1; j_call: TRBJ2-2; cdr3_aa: CASSQVMSGTNTGELFF
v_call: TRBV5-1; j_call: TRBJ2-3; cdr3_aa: CASRSRQGAGTDTQYF
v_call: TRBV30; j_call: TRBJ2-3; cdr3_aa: CAWSVVGDTQYF
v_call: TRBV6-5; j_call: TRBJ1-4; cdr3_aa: CASRVAGDEKLFF
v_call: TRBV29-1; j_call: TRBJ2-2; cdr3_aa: CSVDGRGNTGELFF